These T cell receptor beta chains were read from a single sample in a study of vaccination and CD4 T cells after COVID-19. TCRdb reanalysed the PCR reads using MiXCR and keeps one entry per CDR3 protein. Among about 15,000 distinct CDR3 sequences, 26% were seen once, and the ten largest hold roughly a quarter. For these TCRs, the target antigens are not known. Sequenced sample: cultured CD4+ T cells from blood. The source of these receptors is a human donor with COVID-19. CDR3s leave out the opening cysteine and the closing phenylalanine or tryptophan. Fields, in order: V gene, CDR3 protein.

>TRBV20-1
SAPDSRSYNSPLH
>TRBV4-3
ASSPNGLGTGELF
>TRBV20-1
SARRQGGYGYT
>TRBV6-2/TRBV6-3
ASSSGPRTQY
>TRBV6-1
AAGPWENEKLF
>TRBV29-1
SARWSGNTIY
>TRBV5-1
ASSPGPNQETQY
>TRBV6-1
ASSHQKAGVTDTQY
>TRBV5-4
ASSLAGTDTQY
>TRBV10-3
AISESAAENTEAF
>TRBV7-2
ASSVFSGGVSPLH
>TRBV5-1
ASRTGASDTDTQY
>TRBV20-1
SALTFRRDRGSYNEQF
>TRBV14
ASSRSTTTTIGRGYT
>TRBV24-1
ATSDSGSGDYNEQF
>TRBV15
ATSRGGRSTDTQY
>TRBV4-3
ASSQDQTHQETQY
>TRBV7-2
ASSKQGTYGYT
>TRBV6-1
ASRRGLDYGYT
>TRBV11-2
ASSSDRWVYEQY
>TRBV6-2/TRBV6-3
ASTPQRTGYTEAF
>TRBV19
ASSIAGPGQPQH
>TRBV12-3/TRBV12-4
ASSFSGGYGYT
>TRBV6-1
ASSSSGVGYNEQF
>TRBV30
AWMPGQQNYGYT
>TRBV4-2
ASSTRTRENNEQF
>TRBV10-3
ATGGTDRNQPQH
>TRBV6-1
ASSSGGNEQF